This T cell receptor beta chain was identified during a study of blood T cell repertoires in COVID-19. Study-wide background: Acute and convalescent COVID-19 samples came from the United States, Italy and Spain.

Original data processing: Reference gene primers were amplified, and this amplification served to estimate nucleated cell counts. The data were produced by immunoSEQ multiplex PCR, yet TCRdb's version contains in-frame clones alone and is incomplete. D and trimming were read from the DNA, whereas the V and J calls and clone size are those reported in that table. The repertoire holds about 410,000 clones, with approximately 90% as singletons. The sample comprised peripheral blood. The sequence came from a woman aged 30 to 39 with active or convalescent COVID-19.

The CDR3 region is CASSGQVNQPQHF. DNA of the CDR3: TGCGCCAGCAGTGGACAGGTCAATCAGCCCCAGCATTTT. The V call is TRBV10-2, the J call TRBJ1-5, with a weak D call TRBD1 (6 bases). The V end lost 4 bases, the J end lost 3 bases, and 7 bases lay between the germline ends. CDR1 is WSHSY and CDR2 is SAAADI in the germline V gene. The CDR3 is 13 amino acids.